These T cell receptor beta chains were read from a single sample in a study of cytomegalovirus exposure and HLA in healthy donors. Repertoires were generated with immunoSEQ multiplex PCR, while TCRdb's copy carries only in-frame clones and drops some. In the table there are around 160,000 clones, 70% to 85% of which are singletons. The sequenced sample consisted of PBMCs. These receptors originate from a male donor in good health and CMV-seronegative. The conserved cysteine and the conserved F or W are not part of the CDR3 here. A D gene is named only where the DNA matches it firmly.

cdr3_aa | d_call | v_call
ASSSDRFSGNTIY | . | TRBV2
ASSSHRDRGQPQH | TRBD1 | TRBV7-9
ASSLRGEQY | . | TRBV6-6
ASSLEPPSRVSWNTEAF | . | TRBV5-1
ASSSTSGRTDSYEQY | TRBD2 | TRBV13
ASSYRDRVAEQY | TRBD1 | TRBV11-2
ASSISSQETQY | . | TRBV19
ASRAGTSGGRELF | TRBD2 | TRBV5-1
ASSYPDTNTEAF | . | TRBV6-6
AWSVRHKETQY | . | TRBV30
ASSRQLYNEQF | . | TRBV19
ASRLEQGRTEAF | . | TRBV4-1
ASGGPLGTEAF | . | TRBV7-9
ASSQGGDSRFIGELF | . | TRBV4-2